The TCR beta chain under discussion was sequenced for a study of blood T cell repertoires in COVID-19 (dated by TCRdb to the early 2020s). Looking at the study overall: The collaborator samples originated in the United States, Italy and Spain and spanned the acute and convalescent phases of COVID-19. The prospective study material was composed of cDNA or gDNA derived from T cells, B-cell-depleted T cells, or PBMCs. The dataset comprised deeply sampled blood TCRbeta repertoires from subjects exposed to, actively infected with, or recovered from COVID-19. A freely available public database, intended as a resource for researchers studying the immune response to SARS-CoV-2, is where the repertoires were released. The samples were drawn from the first 160 participants of the ongoing ImmuneRACE study and from 950 to 1,500 subjects provided by 6 global collaborators. Sample metadata almost always included a de-identified subject ID, COVID-19 status, age in years and sex. Where HLA class I and class II types were available, the types were taken from metadata supplied by the sample provider, not from assay-based typing.

The investigation overall reported the following: The amount of clinical and demographic metadata varied by source and participant and was provided uncurated.

About this clone: Its antigen remains undetermined. The input lacks base qualities; no much larger clone sits a single base away.

Participants in the prospective study were enrolled through a virtual design, were aged about 18 to 89 years, and lived in 24 United States geographic areas. Cohort assignment in the prospective study relied on participant-reported clinical history from a screening survey and a study questionnaire. For ImmuneRACE Cohort 3, a participant was defined as recovered based on two consecutive negative NP/OP PCR tests, clearance by a healthcare professional, or resolution of symptoms. In the prospective study, whole blood, serum and a nasopharyngeal or oropharyngeal swab were collected from each participant by mobile phlebotomists. Participants in the prospective study had the option to provide additional blood draws and questionnaires over an approximately 2-month period. Blood samples from the prospective study were shipped frozen or at room temperature prior to DNA extraction. TCRbeta CDR3 regions were amplified from genomic DNA using the immunoSEQ Assay, a bias-controlled multiplex PCR. Per the original workflow: Nucleated cell counts per sample were estimated from amplification of reference gene primers within the assay. To quantify the absolute abundance of each unique TCRbeta CDR3 rearrangement, sequence reads were collapsed and filtered. For each sample, productive Simpson clonality was calculated as the square root of Simpson's diversity index over productive rearrangements. This is the immuneACCESS table as TCRdb keeps it, with only in-frame sequences that have V and J called. A part of the clones is gone; compared with another copy, unresolved V genes explain less than half, and the rest is unexplained. That table gives V, J and clone size, and the DNA gave D and trimming. The sample table shows 110,000 to 150,000 clones, and just under 85% are seen once. The ten largest account for about 6.1% of the sample.

This clonotype was sampled from a woman in her forties who had recovered from COVID-19. Sequenced material: PBMCs or T cells enriched from blood (not recorded which).

Read as DNA, the sequence is TGTGCCAGCAGCCAGAGAAGTGGTCTCCAAGAGACCCAGTACTTC. It specifies CASSQRSGLQETQYF. The sequence is built from TRBV4-2 and TRBJ2-5, with no confidently assigned D gene. CDR1 and CDR2 were assigned from the germline V gene as LGHNA and YNFKEQ. Spanning cysteine to phenylalanine, the CDR3 consists of 15 amino acids. Only the CDR3 DNA is retained, 45 bases long and in frame from the first base. At the junction V is shortened by 3 bases and J by 1 base, with 12 bases in between.